This T cell receptor beta chain was sequenced during a study of glioma-infiltrating T cells after dendritic cell vaccination. Study background: Treatment, given 2003 to 2012, was autologous tumor lysate-pulsed dendritic cell vaccination. At biweekly intervals, patients got three intradermal dendritic cell vaccine injections.

This clone was picked up one time. The antigen remains unidentified. This CDR3 has 14 amino acids. V dropped 7 bases and J dropped 7; count of bases not matched to a gene: 9. CDR1 is MNHEY, CDR2 SVGAGI, per germline. Produced via immunoSEQ multiplex PCR; TCRdb's table is partial and in-frame only. Of tens of thousands of clones detected, around nine tenths appear once; the ten largest clones hold 2% to 2.5%. Sample time point: after dendritic cell vaccination, including at tumor progression/relapse. Isocitrate dehydrogenase mutation was absent in all glioblastoma patients. Regarding the study as a whole: Survival was not directly related to TCR clonality in these patients.

This specimen consisted of blood, obtained after dendritic cell vaccination. The rearrangement joins TRBV6-5 to TRBJ1-5, with 8 bases fitting TRBD1. The sequence derives from a human donor with glioblastoma. CDR3 bases: TGTGCCAGCACGACCGGGACAGGTGACCAGCCCCAGCATTTT. Its protein is CASTTGTGDQPQHF.